This T cell receptor (beta chain) was documented in a study of blood T cell repertoires in COVID-19. Study-wide background: The United States, Italy and Spain supplied acute and convalescent COVID-19 samples. The cDNA or gDNA used as material had been derived from T cells, B-cell-depleted T cells, or PBMCs.

The repertoire was sequenced with immunoSEQ multiplex PCR; TCRdb's copy has only in-frame clones and lacks some. This sample yields about 210,000 clones, of which about 88% are seen a single time; around 3% belongs to the top ten. The V gene's germline CDR1 is WNHNN and CDR2 SYGVQD (reference sequence). The CDR3 runs to 15 residues. With V trimmed by 4 bases and J by 7 bases, 10 bases remained unmatched. The sample consisted of peripheral blood. The receptor's source is a man aged 60 to 69 with acute or convalescent COVID-19. The genes are TRBV10-1 and TRBJ2-7; 10 nucleotides match TRBD1. The chain's CDR3 is CASSGGTGVTGEQYF. CDR3 sequence (DNA): TGCGCCAGCAGTGGGGGGACAGGGGTGACAGGGGAGCAGTACTTC.